This T cell receptor (beta chain) stems from a study of cytomegalovirus exposure and HLA in healthy donors. Study results and caveats: Available immune exposure information covered CMV serostatus only.

A word on this clone: Its antigen is not identified.

The germline V gene has CDR1 LNHDA and CDR2 SQIVND (reference sequence). Trimming cost V 7 bases and J 1 base, with 12 bases left between them. This CDR3 spans 14 amino acids. Primers: 60 Vbeta forward and 13 Jbeta reverse. Sequenced by immunoSEQ multiplex PCR; TCRdb stores in-frame clones only, minus some. This sample has about 130,000 clones, with over 70% found just once. Sequencing was carried out using PBMCs. The clonotype was recovered from a man younger than 40 in good health and CMV-seronegative. The chain uses TRBV19 and TRBJ2-3; D uncertain. The CDR3 loop is CASTDARGTDTQYF. DNA for the CDR3: TGTGCCAGTACCGATGCCCGGGGCACAGATACGCAGTATTTT.